The 29 T cell receptor beta chains reported below all come from one sample, sequenced in a study of blood T cell repertoires in COVID-19. Data came from immunoSEQ multiplex PCR; TCRdb stores just in-frame clones and leaves some out. The repertoire holds some 330,000 clones, with roughly 87% as singletons. The sequencing sample was made of PBMCs or T cells enriched from blood (not recorded which). Every receptor here comes from a woman in her 50s who had recovered from COVID-19.

This sequence joins TRBV4-1 and TRBJ2-2; 8 bases are shared with TRBD1. CDR1 and CDR2 (germline): MGHRA, YSYEKL. J was trimmed by 7 bases and V by 2 bases; bases with no gene match: 6. The CDR3 is made up of 15 amino acids. In DNA form, the CDR3 reads TGCGCCAGCAGCCAACAGGGGGCGTTTGTCGGGGAGCTGTTTTTT. The encoded protein is CASSQQGAFVGELFF.

This chain links TRBV30 with TRBJ1-2; possibly TRBD1 for D (5 bases). The ends were cut back, 0 bases at V and 3 bases at J, with 11 bases in the middle. CDR3 length: 14 residues. The germline gives CDR1 GTSNPN, CDR2 SVGIG (reference sequence). Here the CDR3 reads CAWSVVRGDYGYTF. In nucleotides, the CDR3 is TGTGCCTGGAGTGTTGTCCGGGGGGACTATGGCTACACCTTC.

V usage is TRBV5-1 and J usage is TRBJ1-2; tentative D call: TRBD1 (6 bases). Germline V gene sequence: CDR1 SGHRS, CDR2 YFSETQ. The CDR3 extends over 14 amino acids. V was cut by 1 base and J by 6 bases, with 13 bases left in between. Written as DNA, the CDR3 is TGCGCCAGCAGCTTGAATCCCGAGGGGGATGGCTACACCTTC. It translates to CASSLNPEGDGYTF.

This chain connects TRBV6-1 to TRBJ2-4, with 8 bases identical to TRBD1. The germline V gene has CDR1 MNHNS and CDR2 SASEGT. There are 16 residues in the CDR3. Trimming cost V 0 bases and J 3 bases; bases outside gene matches: 4. The CDR3 region has the DNA TGTGCCAGCAGTGAAGCGCTGACAGGGGTCAAAAACATTCAGTACTTC. Protein sequence: CASSEALTGVKNIQYF.

The chain couples TRBV11-2 to TRBJ2-2; 9 positions match TRBD2. This CDR3 has 16 amino acids. The trim removed 6 bases at V and 0 bases at J, leaving 5 bases unmatched. Germline CDR1 reads SGHAT; CDR2 reads FQNNGV. The CDR3 coding sequence is TGTGCCAGCAGATTGACTAGCGGAACGAACACCGGGGAGCTGTTTTTT. It encodes CASRLTSGTNTGELFF.

The gene calls are TRBV29-1 and TRBJ1-1; 7 bases align to TRBD1. The CDR3 is 13 amino acids. Per the germline V gene, CDR1 is SQVTM and CDR2 is ANQGSEA. V shed 7 bases and J 1 base; nucleotides not matched to a gene: 6. This chain's CDR3 is CSGGAGGNTEAFF. CDR3 nucleotide sequence: TGCAGCGGAGGGGCAGGGGGGAACACTGAAGCTTTCTTT.

V usage is TRBV19 and J usage is TRBJ1-2, with D uncertain. CDR3 length: 17 amino acids. CDR1 is LNHDA, CDR2 SQIVND, per germline (reference sequence). V dropped 2 bases and J dropped 7 bases, with 23 bases sitting between them. CDR3 residues: CASSISAGSHLRSGYTF. The CDR3 nucleotides read TGTGCCAGTAGTATATCTGCCGGGAGTCATCTAAGAAGTGGCTACACCTTC. The complete variable domain, with remaining parts taken from reference TRBV19 and TRBJ1-2, reads DGGITQSPKYLFRKEGQNVTLSCEQNLNHDAMYWYRQDPGQGLRLIYYSQIVNDFQKGDIAEGYSVSREKKESFPLTVTSAQKNPTAFYLCASSISAGSHLRSGYTFGSGTRLTVV.

This clone has at least ten counts. The chain joins TRBV12-5 to TRBJ2-7; 10 nucleotides match TRBD1. CDR3 length: 14 residues. V lost 6 bases to trimming and J lost 0 bases; unmatched junction nucleotides: 2. Germline V gene data show CDR1 as LGHNT and CDR2 as FRNRAP. In nucleotides, the CDR3 is TGTGCTAGTGGGCGGACAGGGGGCTCCTACGAGCAGTACTTC. Encoded protein: CASGRTGGSYEQYF.

The chain is built from TRBV6-5 and TRBJ1-4, with 9 positions matching TRBD1. The junction had 7 bases not matched to a gene; V was cut back by 4 bases and J by 4 bases. CDR1 is MNHEY and CDR2 is SVGAGI in the germline V gene. The CDR3 totals 16 residues. The DNA for the CDR3 is TGTGCCAGCAGTTCCGGGACAGGGAGGGTTAATGAAAAACTGTTTTTT. This encodes CASSSGTGRVNEKLFF.

The chain recombines TRBV5-4 with TRBJ2-7; no clear D. Per germline, CDR1 SGHNT and CDR2 YYREEE (reference sequence). There are 12 residues in the CDR3. Trimming took off 4 bases at V and 4 bases at J, with 9 bases between the two ends. CDR3 nucleotides: TGTGCCAGCAGCGCTGGCCCTTACGAGCAGTACTTC. It codes for CASSAGPYEQYF.

This clone was seen just once. The chain combines TRBV19 with TRBJ2-7, with TRBD1 identical over 7 bases. Germline CDR1 reads LNHDA; CDR2 reads SQIVND (reference sequence). Losses at the gene ends were 6 bases for V and 2 bases for J; bases not matched to a gene: 4. This CDR3 contains 13 residues. The CDR3 sequence is CASRGTATYEQYF. CDR3 nucleotides: TGTGCCAGTAGGGGGACAGCAACCTACGAGCAGTACTTC.

The chain uses TRBV12-3 or TRBV12-4 and TRBJ1-5; 7 bases agree with TRBD1. CDR3 length equals 13 residues. V lost 8 bases and J lost 6; bases outside the gene matches: 7. The CDR3 nucleotides are TGTGCCAGCGGAAGTCGGGACAGTCAGCCCCAGCATTTT. Translated: CASGSRDSQPQHF.

The J gene is TRBJ1-3, the V gene TRBV5-1, with TRBD1 as a possible D gene (5 bases). The CDR3 has 15 residues. Germline lookup yields CDR1 SGHRS and CDR2 YFSETQ. Trimming removed 5 bases at V and 7 bases at J, with 19 bases between. The CDR3: CASSPGGHSGNTIYF. CDR3 sequence (DNA): TGCGCCAGCAGTCCTGGAGGGCACTCAGGGAACACCATATATTTT.

This rearrangement joins TRBV6-2 or TRBV6-3 to TRBJ2-2, with 11 positions matching TRBD2. The CDR3 length is 19 residues. V dropped 5 bases and J dropped 4; count of bases not matched to a gene: 15. Germline V gives CDR1 MNHEY, CDR2 SVGEGT. The CDR3, as DNA: TGTGCCAGCAGTCCAACTCTAGCGGGGGGCTTGTTGGCCACCGGGGAGCTGTTTTTT. Translated, it gives CASSPTLAGGLLATGELFF.

The V and J genes are TRBV30 and TRBJ1-6, with D maybe TRBD1 (6 bases). The CDR3 covers 15 residues. Germline CDR1 GTSNPN, CDR2 SVGIG (reference sequence). Trimming shortened V by 5 bases and J by 7 bases, and 18 bases separated the two germline ends. DNA for the CDR3: TGTGCCTGGGGGAACGCCGGGACACAAAATTCACCCCTCCACTTT. Residues: CAWGNAGTQNSPLHF.

The V and J genes are TRBV29-1 and TRBJ2-1, with D perhaps TRBD2 (6 bases). Trimming left V 0 bases short and J 3 bases short, with 15 bases between. Germline lookup yields CDR1 SQVTM and CDR2 ANQGSEA. The CDR3 totals 16 residues. The CDR3 nucleotides are TGCAGCGTTGAAGACGACGTCCTAGCGCGCTACAATGAGCAGTTCTTC. Protein product: CSVEDDVLARYNEQFF.

The CDR3 DNA reads as TGTGCCAGCACCCCGATTTTAATAGATCCCTACAATGAGCAGTTCTTC. Protein sequence: CASTPILIDPYNEQFF. The J gene is TRBJ2-1, the V gene TRBV5-5; no definite D call. CDR3 length: 16 residues. V gave up 6 bases and J gave up 2 bases, with 18 bases separating them. CDR1 is SGHKS, CDR2 YYEKEE, per germline (reference sequence).

This clone appeared once. V usage is TRBV2 and J usage is TRBJ1-4; 8 positions agree with TRBD1. The CDR3 is 18 amino acids. The J segment lost 2 bases and the V segment lost 8 bases, leaving 16 bases of the junction unmatched. Germline V gene data show CDR1 as SNHLY and CDR2 as FYNNEI. CDR3 bases: TGTGCCAGCCAGTACGACAGGGGACGTGGTGAGACTAATGAAAAACTGTTTTTT. Encoded protein: CASQYDRGRGETNEKLFF. Combining the CDR3 with reference TRBV2 and TRBJ1-4 gives the whole variable domain EPEVTQTPSHQVTQMGQEVILRCVPISNHLYFYWYRQILGQKVEFLVSFYNNEISEKSEIFDDQFSVERPDGSNFTLKIRSTKLEDSAMYFCASQYDRGRGETNEKLFFGSGTQLSVL.

The chain combines TRBV4-3 with TRBJ1-1, with D uncertain. This CDR3 contains 15 residues. CDR1 is LGHNA and CDR2 is YSLEER in the germline V gene. V was cut by 0 bases and J by 0 bases, with 8 bases left in between. The chain's CDR3 is CASSQDLSVNTEAFF. The CDR3 DNA is TGCGCCAGCAGCCAAGATCTCAGCGTGAACACTGAAGCTTTCTTT.

The V gene is TRBV30, the J gene TRBJ1-3; D is ambiguous. There are 14 residues in the CDR3. The ends were cut back, 5 bases at V and 0 bases at J, with 11 bases in the middle. The germline V gene has CDR1 GTSNPN and CDR2 SVGIG (reference sequence). CDR3 protein: CAWGRPVSGNTIYF. CDR3 sequence (DNA): TGTGCCTGGGGCCGCCCAGTCTCTGGAAACACCATATATTTT. The whole variable domain, filled in from reference TRBV30 and TRBJ1-3, reads SQTIHQWPATLVQPVGSPLSLECTVEGTSNPNLYWYRQAAGRGLQLLFYSVGIGQISSEVPQNLSASRPQDRQFILSSKKLLLSDSGFYLCAWGRPVSGNTIYFGEGSWLTVV.

The J gene is TRBJ2-2, the V gene TRBV6-2 or TRBV6-3, with 8 nucleotides matching TRBD2. The V and J ends lost 6 bases and 6 bases, in that order; junction bases with no gene match: 12. Per the germline V gene, CDR1 is MNHEY and CDR2 is SVGEGT. This CDR3 region has 16 residues. The CDR3 spells CASSHKGLVIAGELFF. The CDR3 nucleotides are TGTGCCAGCAGCCACAAGGGACTAGTCATTGCCGGGGAGCTGTTTTTT.

V usage is TRBV6-5 and J usage is TRBJ2-2; TRBD2 is a possible D gene (5 bases). The CDR3 extends over 14 amino acids. CDR1 and CDR2 (germline): MNHEY, SVGAGI. With 8 bases removed from V and 3 bases from J, the gap between germline ends came to 13 bases. The CDR3 protein is CASLGRKYTGELFF. The CDR3 coding sequence is TGTGCCAGCCTAGGGAGAAAATACACCGGGGAGCTGTTTTTT.

The V call is TRBV25-1, the J call TRBJ1-4, with D perhaps matching TRBD1 (6 bases). Germline assignment: CDR1 MGHDK and CDR2 SYGVNS. The CDR3 has 15 amino acids. V was clipped by 8 bases and J by 5 bases, with 18 bases between them. CDR3 nucleotides: TGTGCCAGCCGGGACACCAAAACCCCAAATGAAAAACTGTTTTTT. This translates into CASRDTKTPNEKLFF.

The chain joins TRBV28 to TRBJ1-6; no clear D. V was trimmed by 7 bases and J by 5 bases, leaving 18 bases between them. The CDR3 spans 16 residues. Germline V CDR1 and CDR2: MDHEN, SYDVKM. CDR3 sequence reads: CASTVFLAGDNSPLHF. CDR3 sequence (DNA): TGTGCCAGCACAGTTTTCCTCGCGGGAGATAATTCACCCCTCCACTTT.

The table lists this clone with a count of one. The rearrangement joins TRBV2 to TRBJ1-2; 8 nucleotides line up with TRBD1. CDR3 length: 15 residues. With 6 bases clipped from V and 0 bases from J, the junction kept 6 bases outside the gene matches. Germline CDR1 SNHLY, CDR2 FYNNEI. Here the CDR3 DNA reads TGTGCCAGCAGAGACGACAGGGGTTCTAACTATGGCTACACCTTC. Protein: CASRDDRGSNYGYTF.

This clone was seen once. Just one base apart from a much larger clone, this may be a read error. The chain combines TRBV19 with TRBJ1-1, with a possible D match to TRBD1 (5 bases). CDR1 and CDR2 (germline): LNHDA, SQIVND (reference sequence). The CDR3 totals 13 residues. Trimming removed 3 bases from V and 1 base from J, with 6 bases in between. The CDR3 loop is CASSMGGNTEAFF. CDR3 in DNA: TGTGCCAGTAGTATGGGGGGGAACACTGAAGCTTTCTTT.

The chain carries TRBV9 and TRBJ1-2; D possibly corresponds to TRBD1 (6 bases). Trimming took off 0 bases at V and 3 bases at J, with 15 bases between the two ends. The germline V gene has CDR1 SGDLS and CDR2 YYNGEE. CDR3 size: 16 residues. The DNA of the CDR3 is TGTGCCAGCAGCGTAGGCCCTTGGGGGCAGGACTATGGCTACACCTTC. This codes for CASSVGPWGQDYGYTF. The whole variable domain, remainder taken from reference TRBV9 and TRBJ1-2, is DSGVTQTPKHLITATGQRVTLRCSPRSGDLSVYWYQQSLDQGLQFLIQYYNGEERAKGNILERFSAQQFPDLHSELNLSSLELGDSALYFCASSVGPWGQDYGYTFGSGTRLTVV.

J is TRBJ1-6 and V is TRBV7-9; the D is unclear. The CDR3 extends over 14 amino acids. Trimming left V 4 bases short and J 8 bases short, with 12 bases between. Germline CDR1 and CDR2: SEHNR and FQNEAQ (reference sequence). The CDR3 reads CASSSGKTDSPLHF. In DNA, the CDR3 is TGTGCCAGCAGCTCAGGAAAGACGGATTCACCCCTCCACTTT.

The rearrangement links TRBV27 to TRBJ1-2; D might be TRBD1 (5 bases). The germline V and J ends were trimmed by 3 bases and 6 bases, with 14 bases remaining between them. The length of the CDR3 is 14 residues. Germline V gene lookup returns CDR1 MNHEY and CDR2 SMNVEV (reference sequence). CDR3 loop: CASSFRARANGYTF. The CDR3 DNA reads as TGTGCCAGCAGTTTCCGGGCCAGGGCTAATGGCTACACCTTC.